Listed below are T cell receptor beta chains from one sample, sequenced in a study of T cell changes during pregnancy in multiple sclerosis. The table came from immunoSEQ multiplex PCR; TCRdb's copy has only in-frame clones and leaves some out. Counted here are 55,000 to 75,000 clones, around 91% occurring once; the ten biggest clones make up less than 1.5%. This sample comprised peripheral blood, obtained in the third trimester of pregnancy. These receptors all stem from a female donor in good health, enrolled as a control in a pregnancy study. The CDR3 runs from the conserved cysteine through the conserved F or W. A D gene is named only where the DNA matches it firmly. Rows may omit the clone size; those that give it use once, few, many or a size class.

clone_size d_call j_call v_call cdr3_nt cdr3_aa
- - TRBJ1-1 TRBV2 TGTGCCAGCAGTGACTGGGGGGACACTGAAGCTTTCTTT CASSDWGDTEAFF
- - TRBJ1-2 TRBV7-2 TGTGCCAGCAGCTGGACAGCCGGGGGCTACACCTTC CASSWTAGGYTF
- - TRBJ1-5 TRBV19 TGTGCCAGTAGCGCCGGGACACAAGATCAGCCCCAGCATTTT CASSAGTQDQPQHF
- TRBD1 TRBJ2-7 TRBV28 TGTGCCAGCAGTTCAACCAAGGGACAGGGGACCTACGAGCAGTACTTC CASSSTKGQGTYEQYF
- - TRBJ2-6 TRBV7-2 TGTGCCAGCAGCTTAGCCCCGGTGGGAGTTAGTGGGGCCAACGTCCTGACTTTC CASSLAPVGVSGANVLTF
- - TRBJ2-5 TRBV9 TGTGCCAGCAGTACTCCAGGGGCGTCGGAGACCCAGTACTTC CASSTPGASETQYF
- TRBD1 TRBJ1-1 TRBV27 TGTGCCAGCAGGGACAGGGGGTACACTGAAGCTTTCTTT CASRDRGYTEAFF
- TRBD1 TRBJ1-6 TRBV7-2 TGTGCCAGCAGCTTAGGGGACAGGCCAAATTCACCCCTCCACTTT CASSLGDRPNSPLHF
- TRBD1 TRBJ1-1 TRBV28 TGTGCCAGCAGGGCCGGGACAGGGGGCACTGAAGCTTTCTTT CASRAGTGGTEAFF
- - TRBJ1-1 TRBV28 TGTGCCAGCGCATCGGGTCTCTTTATGAACACTGAAGCTTTCTTT CASASGLFMNTEAFF
- - TRBJ2-7 TRBV6-1 TGTGCCAGCAGTGTTATACCGGGGTCCACCTACGAGCAGTACTTC CASSVIPGSTYEQYF
- - TRBJ1-4 TRBV5-4 TGTGCCAGCAGCCAAGGGGTTTCGACTAATGAAAAACTGTTTTTT CASSQGVSTNEKLFF
- - TRBJ2-7 TRBV11-2 TGTGCCAGCAGCGCTACAGCATCGGGGACCTACGAGCAGTACTTC CASSATASGTYEQYF
- - TRBJ2-1 TRBV12-5 TGTGCTAGTGGACAAAGGGGGTTTTCCTACAATGAGCAGTTCTTC CASGQRGFSYNEQFF
few - TRBJ1-5 TRBV20-1 TGCAGTGCTAGCGAGGGCCGGCCCCAGCATTTT CSASEGRPQHF
- TRBD1 TRBJ1-6 TRBV28 TGTGCCAGCGCGGACAGGCATAATTCACCCCTCCACTTT CASADRHNSPLHF
- TRBD1 TRBJ1-1 TRBV5-4 TGTGCCAGCAGCTTGAAGGGGGCTCATAACACTGAAGCTTTCTTT CASSLKGAHNTEAFF
- - TRBJ1-6 TRBV28 TGTGCCAGCAGTCTGAAGAACCGTTTAGATTCACCCCTCCACTTT CASSLKNRLDSPLHF
- - TRBJ1-5 TRBV7-9 TGTGCCAGCAGCGTTGACAGCCCGAATCAGCCCCAGCATTTT CASSVDSPNQPQHF
- - TRBJ2-7 TRBV7-3 TGTGCCAGCAGCCCAGCGGCCTCCTACGAGCAGTACTTC CASSPAASYEQYF
- TRBD1 TRBJ1-4 TRBV27 TGTGCCAGCAGTAGACCGGGACAGGGGGATGAAAAACTGTTTTTT CASSRPGQGDEKLFF
- - TRBJ1-1 TRBV9 TGTGCCAGCAGCGTAGGGCCGAACACTGAAGCTTTCTTT CASSVGPNTEAFF
- - TRBJ2-1 TRBV2 TGTGCCAGCAGTCTCGAGGGCTCCTACAATGAGCAGTTCTTC CASSLEGSYNEQFF
few - TRBJ1-5 TRBV19 TGTGCCAGTAGTATAGGAGATGGCAATCAGCCCCAGCATTTT CASSIGDGNQPQHF
- - TRBJ2-6 TRBV18 TGTGCCAGCTCACCACAGCCATCTGGGGCCAACGTCCTGACTTTC CASSPQPSGANVLTF
- - TRBJ1-3 TRBV9 TGTGCCAGCAGCGCCCACCCCGCCACAGTGATAAACACCATATATTTT CASSAHPATVINTIYF